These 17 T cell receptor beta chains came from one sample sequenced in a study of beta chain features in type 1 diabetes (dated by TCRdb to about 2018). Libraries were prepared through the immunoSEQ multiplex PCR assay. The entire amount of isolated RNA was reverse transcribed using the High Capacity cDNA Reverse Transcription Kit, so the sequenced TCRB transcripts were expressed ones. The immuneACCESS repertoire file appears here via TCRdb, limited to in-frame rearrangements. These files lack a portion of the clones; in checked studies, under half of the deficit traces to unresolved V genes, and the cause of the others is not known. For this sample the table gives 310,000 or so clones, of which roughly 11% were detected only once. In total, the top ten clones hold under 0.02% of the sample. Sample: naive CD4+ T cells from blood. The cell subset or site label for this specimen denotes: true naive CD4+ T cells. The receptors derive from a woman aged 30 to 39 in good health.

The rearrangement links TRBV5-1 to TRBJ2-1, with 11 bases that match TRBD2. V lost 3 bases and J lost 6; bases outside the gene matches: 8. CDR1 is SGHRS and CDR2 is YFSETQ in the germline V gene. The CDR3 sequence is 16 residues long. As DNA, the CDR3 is TGCGCCAGCAGCTCCACGGGGCTAGCGGGAGGCAATGAGCAGTTCTTC. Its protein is CASSSTGLAGGNEQFF.

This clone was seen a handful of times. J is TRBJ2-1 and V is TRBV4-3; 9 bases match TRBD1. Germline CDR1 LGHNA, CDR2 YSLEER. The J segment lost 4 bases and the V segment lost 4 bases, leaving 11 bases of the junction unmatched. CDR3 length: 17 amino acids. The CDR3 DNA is TGCGCCAGCAGCCTACCTAGGACAGGGGACCCTTACAATGAGCAGTTCTTC. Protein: CASSLPRTGDPYNEQFF.

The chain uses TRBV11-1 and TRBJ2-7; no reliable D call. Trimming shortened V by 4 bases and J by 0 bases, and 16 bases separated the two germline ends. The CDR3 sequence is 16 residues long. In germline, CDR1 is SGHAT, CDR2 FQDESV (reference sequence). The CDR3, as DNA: TGTGCCAGCAGCTCTGAGAGGCCTCGTTTCTCCTACGAGCAGTACTTC. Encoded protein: CASSSERPRFSYEQYF.

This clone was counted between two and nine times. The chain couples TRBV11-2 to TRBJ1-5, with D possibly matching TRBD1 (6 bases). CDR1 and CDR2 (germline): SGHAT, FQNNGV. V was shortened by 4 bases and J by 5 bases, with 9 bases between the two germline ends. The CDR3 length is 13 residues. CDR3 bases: TGTGCCAGCAGCTCGGACAGAGATCAGCCCCAGCATTTT. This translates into CASSSDRDQPQHF.

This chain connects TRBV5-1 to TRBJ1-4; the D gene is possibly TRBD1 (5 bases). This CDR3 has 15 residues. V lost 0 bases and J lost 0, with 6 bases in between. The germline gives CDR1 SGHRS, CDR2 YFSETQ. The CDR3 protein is CASSLGTTTNEKLFF. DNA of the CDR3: TGCGCCAGCAGCTTGGGGACAACAACTAATGAAAAACTGTTTTTT.

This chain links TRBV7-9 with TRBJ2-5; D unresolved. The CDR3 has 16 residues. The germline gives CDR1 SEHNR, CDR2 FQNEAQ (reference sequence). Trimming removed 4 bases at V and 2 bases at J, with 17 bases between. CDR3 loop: CASSSQLSSLQETQYF. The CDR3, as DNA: TGTGCCAGCAGCTCACAACTTAGCTCGTTACAAGAGACCCAGTACTTC.

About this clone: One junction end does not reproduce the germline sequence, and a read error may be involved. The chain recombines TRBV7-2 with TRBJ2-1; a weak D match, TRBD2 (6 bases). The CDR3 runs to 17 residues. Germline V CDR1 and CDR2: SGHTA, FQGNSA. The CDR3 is CASSQDRSSGPYNEQFF. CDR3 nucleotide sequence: TGCGCCAGCAGCCAAGATAGGAGTAGCGGACCATACAATGAGCAGTTCTTC. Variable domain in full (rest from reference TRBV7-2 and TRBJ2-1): GAGVSQSPSNKVTEKGKDVELRCDPISGHTALYWYRQSLGQGLEFLIYFQGNSAPDKSGLPSDRFSAERTGGSVSTLTIQRTQQEDSAVYLCASSQDRSSGPYNEQFFGPGTRLTVL.

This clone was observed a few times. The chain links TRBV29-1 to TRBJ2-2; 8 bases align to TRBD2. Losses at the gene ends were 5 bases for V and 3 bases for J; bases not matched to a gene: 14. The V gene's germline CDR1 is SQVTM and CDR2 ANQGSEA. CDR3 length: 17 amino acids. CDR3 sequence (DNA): TGCAGCGTTTACTGGGCTAGCGGGTCCCTGGACACCGGGGAGCTGTTTTTT. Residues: CSVYWASGSLDTGELFF.

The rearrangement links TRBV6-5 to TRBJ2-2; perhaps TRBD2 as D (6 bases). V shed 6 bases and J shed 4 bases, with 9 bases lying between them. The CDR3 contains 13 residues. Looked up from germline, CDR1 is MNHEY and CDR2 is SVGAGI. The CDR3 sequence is CASRGTSTGELFF. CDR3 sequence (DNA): TGTGCCAGCAGAGGGACTTCCACCGGGGAGCTGTTTTTT.

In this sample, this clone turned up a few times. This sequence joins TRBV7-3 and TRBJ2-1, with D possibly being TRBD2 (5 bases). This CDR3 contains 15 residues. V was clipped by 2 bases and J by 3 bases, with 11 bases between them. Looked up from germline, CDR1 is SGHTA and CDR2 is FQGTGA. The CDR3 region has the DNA TGTGCCAGCAGCTTAGGAGCTAGCCACTACAATGAGCAGTTCTTC. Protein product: CASSLGASHYNEQFF. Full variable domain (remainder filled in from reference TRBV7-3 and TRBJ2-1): GAGVSQTPSNKVTEKGKYVELRCDPISGHTALYWYRQSLGQGPEFLIYFQGTGAADDSGLPNDRFFAVRPEGSVSTLKIQRTERGDSAVYLCASSLGASHYNEQFFGPGTRLTVL.

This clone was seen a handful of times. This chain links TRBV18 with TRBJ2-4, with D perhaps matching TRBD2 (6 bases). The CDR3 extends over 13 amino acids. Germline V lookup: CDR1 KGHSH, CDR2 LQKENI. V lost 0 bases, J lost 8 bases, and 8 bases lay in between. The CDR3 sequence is CASSPPSGDIQYF. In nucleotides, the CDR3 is TGTGCCAGCTCACCACCGTCGGGGGACATTCAGTACTTC.

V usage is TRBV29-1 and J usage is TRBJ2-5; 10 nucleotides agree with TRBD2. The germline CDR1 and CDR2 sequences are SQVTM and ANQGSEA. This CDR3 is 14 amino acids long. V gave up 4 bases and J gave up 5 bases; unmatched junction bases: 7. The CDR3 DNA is TGCAGCGTTGGGGCTAGCGGGAGTTGGGAGACCCAGTACTTC. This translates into CSVGASGSWETQYF.

CDR3 coding DNA: TGTGCCAGCAGCTTAGCCGGGACAGGCGAGACCCAGTACTTC. The encoded protein is CASSLAGTGETQYF. The chain links TRBV7-2 to TRBJ2-5, with 8 bases identical to TRBD1. Germline V gives CDR1 SGHTA, CDR2 FQGNSA. There are 14 residues in the CDR3. Germline trimming cut 0 bases from V and 5 bases from J; bases unmatched to any gene: 2. Filled out from reference TRBV7-2 and TRBJ2-5, the complete variable domain reads GAGVSQSPSNKVTEKGKDVELRCDPISGHTALYWYRQSLGQGLEFLIYFQGNSAPDKSGLPSDRFSAERTGGSVSTLTIQRTQQEDSAVYLCASSLAGTGETQYFGPGTRLLVL.

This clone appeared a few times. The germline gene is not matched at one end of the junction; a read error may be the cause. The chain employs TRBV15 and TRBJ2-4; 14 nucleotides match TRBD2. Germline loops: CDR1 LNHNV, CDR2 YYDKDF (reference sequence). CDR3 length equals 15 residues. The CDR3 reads CATSRGGLAGALESF. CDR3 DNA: TGTGCCACCAGCAGAGGGGGACTAGCGGGAGCCCTTGAGTCCTTC.

DNA of the CDR3: TGTGCCAGCAAGAGGGGGCTGGCTAACTATGGCTACACCTTC. As protein: CASKRGLANYGYTF. V gene TRBV2 combines with J gene TRBJ1-2; TRBD1 matches at 7 bases. This CDR3 is built from 14 residues. Looked up from germline, CDR1 is SNHLY and CDR2 is FYNNEI. V trimming: 7 bases; J trimming: 0 bases; junction bases outside the gene matches: 5.

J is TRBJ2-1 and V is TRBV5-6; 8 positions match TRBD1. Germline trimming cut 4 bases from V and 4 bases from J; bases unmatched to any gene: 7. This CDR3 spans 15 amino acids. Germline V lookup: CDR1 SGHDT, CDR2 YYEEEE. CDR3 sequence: CASSPGQARYNEQFF. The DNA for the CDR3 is TGTGCCAGCAGCCCGGGACAGGCACGTTACAATGAGCAGTTCTTC.

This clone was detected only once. CDR3 protein: CASSPMQGTEAFF. The CDR3 DNA reads as TGTGCCAGCTCACCGATGCAGGGCACTGAAGCTTTCTTT. This chain links TRBV18 with TRBJ1-1; D possibly corresponds to TRBD1 (5 bases). Germline-derived CDR1 and CDR2 are KGHSH and LQKENI. This CDR3 region has 13 residues. Deletions cut 3 bases from V and 4 bases from J, with 9 bases between.